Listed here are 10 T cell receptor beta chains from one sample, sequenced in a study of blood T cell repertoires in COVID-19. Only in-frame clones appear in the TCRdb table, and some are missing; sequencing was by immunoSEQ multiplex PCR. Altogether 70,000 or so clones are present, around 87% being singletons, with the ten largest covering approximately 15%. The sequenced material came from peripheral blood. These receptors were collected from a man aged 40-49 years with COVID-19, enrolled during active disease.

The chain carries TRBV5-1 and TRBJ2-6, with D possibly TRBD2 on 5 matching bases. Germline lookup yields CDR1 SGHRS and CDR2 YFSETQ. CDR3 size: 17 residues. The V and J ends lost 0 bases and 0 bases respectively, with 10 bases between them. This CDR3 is CASSLAFGISGANVLTF. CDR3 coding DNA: TGCGCCAGCAGCTTGGCCTTCGGGATCTCTGGGGCCAACGTCCTGACTTTC.

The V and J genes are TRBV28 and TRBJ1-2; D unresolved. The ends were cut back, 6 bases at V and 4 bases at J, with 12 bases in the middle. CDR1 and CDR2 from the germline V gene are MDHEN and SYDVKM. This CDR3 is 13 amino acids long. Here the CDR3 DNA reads TGTGCCAGCAGCCCCGACACCTTCTATGGCTACACCTTC. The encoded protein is CASSPDTFYGYTF.

CDR3 protein: CASSLTGTAIETQYF. In DNA form, the CDR3 reads TGTGCCAGTAGTCTGACTGGGACAGCAATCGAGACCCAGTACTTC. The V and J genes are TRBV19 and TRBJ2-5; 7 bases map to TRBD1. The V and J ends lost 5 bases and 5 bases, in that order; junction bases with no gene match: 11. Germline V gives CDR1 LNHDA, CDR2 SQIVND (reference sequence). The CDR3 covers 15 residues.

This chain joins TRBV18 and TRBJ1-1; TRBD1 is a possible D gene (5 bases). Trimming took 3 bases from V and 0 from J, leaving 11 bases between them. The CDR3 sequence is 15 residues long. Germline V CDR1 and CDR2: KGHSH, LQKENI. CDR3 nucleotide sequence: TGTGCCAGCTCACCGACAGTACTAATGAACACTGAAGCTTTCTTT. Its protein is CASSPTVLMNTEAFF.

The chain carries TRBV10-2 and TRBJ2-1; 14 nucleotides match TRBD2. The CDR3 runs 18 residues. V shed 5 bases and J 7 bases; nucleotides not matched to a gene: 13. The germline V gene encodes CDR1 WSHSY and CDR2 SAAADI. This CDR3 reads CASSSSHPGLAGENEQFF. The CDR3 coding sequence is TGCGCCAGCAGTTCCTCCCACCCGGGACTAGCGGGGGAAAATGAGCAGTTCTTC.

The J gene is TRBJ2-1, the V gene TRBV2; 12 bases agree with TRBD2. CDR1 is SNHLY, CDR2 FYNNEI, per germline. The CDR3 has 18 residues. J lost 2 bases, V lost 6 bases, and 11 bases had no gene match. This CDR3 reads CASSAPGTSGQTYNEQFF. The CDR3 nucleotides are TGTGCCAGCAGCGCCCCCGGGACTAGCGGGCAAACCTACAATGAGCAGTTCTTC.

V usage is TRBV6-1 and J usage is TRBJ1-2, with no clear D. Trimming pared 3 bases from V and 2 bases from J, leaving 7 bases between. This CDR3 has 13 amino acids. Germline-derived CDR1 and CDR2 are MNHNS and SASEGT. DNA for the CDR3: TGTGCCAGCAGTGAGGGCAGCAACTATGGCTACACCTTC. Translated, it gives CASSEGSNYGYTF.

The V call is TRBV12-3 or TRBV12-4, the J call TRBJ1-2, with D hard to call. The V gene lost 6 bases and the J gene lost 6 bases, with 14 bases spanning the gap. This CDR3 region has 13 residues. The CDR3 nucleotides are TGTGCCAGCAGCCGAGTTGCGCCCGATGGCTACACCTTC. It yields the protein CASSRVAPDGYTF.

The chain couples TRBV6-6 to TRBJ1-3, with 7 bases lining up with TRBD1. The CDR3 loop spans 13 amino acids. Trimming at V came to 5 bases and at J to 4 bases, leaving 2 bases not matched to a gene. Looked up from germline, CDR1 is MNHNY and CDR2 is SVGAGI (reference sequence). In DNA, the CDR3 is TGTGCCAGCAGTCGGACAGGAGGAAACACCATATATTTT. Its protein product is CASSRTGGNTIYF.

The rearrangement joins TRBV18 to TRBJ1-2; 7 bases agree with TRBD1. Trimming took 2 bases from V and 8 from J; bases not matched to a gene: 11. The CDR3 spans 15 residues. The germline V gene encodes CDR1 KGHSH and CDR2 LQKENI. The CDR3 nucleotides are TGTGCCAGCTCACCATCAGTCACAGGGGATTTGGGCTACACCTTC. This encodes CASSPSVTGDLGYTF.